The rows below give T cell receptor beta chains drawn from one sample of a study of blood T cells in healthy people across ages. TCRdb analysed the 5' RACE reads with MiXCR anew, one entry per CDR3 protein. The repertoire holds under 2 million distinct CDR3 sequences, with approximately 32% as singletons. Source material: blood. The receptors shown here come from a woman in her twenties or thirties in good health. The CDR3 runs from the conserved cysteine through the conserved F or W. Fields, in order: clone size, J gene, D gene, V gene, CDR3 protein, CDR3 DNA. The D gene is left open where the match is weak. The size entry is marked missing in some rows and otherwise reads once, few, many or a size class.

few	TRBJ2-5	TRBD1	TRBV11-2	CASSLALTGGLETQYF	TGTGCCAGCAGCTTAGCGTTAACAGGGGGCTTGGAGACCCAGTACTTC
few	TRBJ1-5	.	TRBV20-1	CSARYPGGPNQPQHF	TGCAGTGCTAGATACCCAGGCGGCCCGAATCAGCCCCAGCATTTT
.	TRBJ2-1	TRBD2	TRBV24-1	CATSDSKRGGIHNEQFF	TGTGCCACCAGTGATTCGAAGCGGGGGGGCATCCACAATGAGCAGTTCTTC
.	TRBJ2-3	.	TRBV5-1	CASSPGGKTDTQYF	TGCGCCAGCAGCCCTGGGGGAAAGACAGATACGCAGTATTTT
.	TRBJ2-3	.	TRBV27	CASSSLGGSGTDTQYF	TGTGCCAGCAGTTCCCTCGGGGGCTCCGGCACAGATACGCAGTATTTT
few	TRBJ2-7	.	TRBV28	CASSLIVGSYEQYF	TGTGCCAGCAGTTTAATAGTAGGGAGTTACGAGCAGTACTTC
.	TRBJ2-5	TRBD1	TRBV20-1	CSASRGQGPWETQYF	TGCAGTGCTAGTAGGGGACAGGGGCCCTGGGAGACCCAGTACTTC
.	TRBJ2-1	.	TRBV27	CASSLSAGNYNEQFF	TGTGCCAGCAGTTTATCGGCAGGGAACTACAATGAGCAGTTCTTC
.	TRBJ2-7	TRBD1	TRBV4-1	CASSLLATGRSDEQYF	TGCGCCAGCAGCCTGTTGGCGACAGGGCGTTCGGACGAGCAGTACTTC
few	TRBJ2-5	TRBD2	TRBV6-1	CASSAALAGWETQYF	TGTGCCAGCAGTGCTGCCCTAGCGGGATGGGAGACCCAGTACTTC
few	TRBJ1-5	TRBD1	TRBV27	CASSPSGGQPQHF	TGTGCCAGCAGTCCATCAGGGGGGCAGCCCCAGCATTTT
.	TRBJ2-1	TRBD2	TRBV9	CASSSRRTSGSSYNEQFF	TGTGCCAGCAGCTCCCGGCGGACTAGCGGGAGCTCCTACAATGAGCAGTTCTTC
.	TRBJ2-1	TRBD2	TRBV20-1	CSARDRLAGHNEQFF	TGCAGTGCTAGAGATAGACTAGCGGGACACAATGAGCAGTTCTTC
.	TRBJ2-3	.	TRBV12-3/TRBV12-4	CASRMNTDMQYF	TGTGCCAGCAGGATGAACACAGATATGCAGTATTTT
.	TRBJ2-3	.	TRBV30	CAWSVVDVRDTQYF	TGTGCCTGGAGTGTTGTGGACGTAAGGGATACGCAGTATTTT